The rows below give T cell receptor beta chains drawn from one sample of a study of cytomegalovirus exposure and HLA in healthy donors. Clones were read by immunoSEQ multiplex PCR, and TCRdb kept only the in-frame ones, dropping some. Of under 250,000 clones in the sample, 80% to 95% were seen once. The sequenced material came from PBMCs. These receptor sequences come from a woman aged 18 to 35 in good health and CMV-seronegative. Both conserved end residues are part of each CDR3. D genes are given only for firm matches. Part of the rows lack a size; the others show once, few, many or a class for expanded clones.

CDR3	DNA	length	V	size	D	J
CASSPVAGVSYNEQFF	TGCGCCAGCAGCCCTGTAGCGGGAGTGTCCTACAATGAGCAGTTCTTC	16	TRBV5-1	.	TRBD2	TRBJ2-1
CASSSYRGRYNSPLHF	TGTGCCAGCAGTTCGTACAGGGGGCGGTATAATTCACCCCTCCACTTT	16	TRBV28	.	TRBD1	TRBJ1-6
CASSYLGNYGYTF	TGTGCCAGCAGTTACTTGGGCAACTATGGCTACACCTTC	13	TRBV6-5	few	.	TRBJ1-2
CASSLFWVAAENTEAFF	TGTGCCAGCAGTTTATTTTGGGTGGCAGCGGAGAACACTGAAGCTTTCTTT	17	TRBV28	.	.	TRBJ1-1
CASSDTSGSADTQYF	TGCGCCAGCAGCGACACTAGCGGGAGTGCAGATACGCAGTATTTT	15	TRBV5-1	.	TRBD2	TRBJ2-3
CASSSTGQGLHEQYF	TGTGCCAGCAGCTCCACGGGACAGGGTCTCCACGAGCAGTACTTC	15	TRBV11-2	.	TRBD1	TRBJ2-7
CASSPGTSSAYEQYF	TGTGCCAGCAGCCCGGGGACTAGCTCCGCCTACGAGCAGTACTTC	15	TRBV5-4	.	TRBD2	TRBJ2-7
CASSAPGGGGRASGELFF	TGCGCCAGCAGTGCGCCCGGGGGTGGCGGGAGGGCCTCCGGGGAGCTGTTTTTT	18	TRBV10-2	.	TRBD2	TRBJ2-2
CASRLYSNQPQHF	TGTGCCAGCAGACTATATAGCAATCAGCCCCAGCATTTT	13	TRBV28	few	.	TRBJ1-5
CSGGQGYEQYF	TGCAGTGGGGGTCAGGGGTACGAGCAGTACTTC	11	TRBV20-1	.	.	TRBJ2-7
CAISEPTGTNYGYTF	TGTGCCATCAGTGAGCCGACAGGGACTAACTATGGCTACACCTTC	15	TRBV10-3	.	TRBD1	TRBJ1-2
CASSRGLAGETQYF	TGTGCCAGCAGCCGGGGACTAGCGGGGGAGACCCAGTACTTC	14	TRBV7-2	.	TRBD2	TRBJ2-5
CASSMAGGNYEQYF	TGTGCCAGTAGTATGGCAGGGGGCAACTACGAGCAGTACTTC	14	TRBV19	.	TRBD1	TRBJ2-7
CASSLYGSGTGELFF	TGTGCCAGCAGTTTATACGGGTCGGGGACCGGGGAGCTGTTTTTT	15	TRBV27	.	.	TRBJ2-2
CASSLEAGGPYEQYF	TGTGCCAGCAGCTTAGAGGCGGGAGGGCCCTACGAGCAGTACTTC	15	TRBV7-6	.	TRBD2	TRBJ2-7
CASSLSAGNGNTIYF	TGTGCCAGCAGCTTAAGCGCGGGGAACGGAAACACCATATATTTT	15	TRBV11-2	.	.	TRBJ1-3
CSVEFGTSGSETQYF	TGCAGCGTTGAATTTGGGACTAGCGGGAGTGAGACCCAGTACTTC	15	TRBV29-1	.	TRBD2	TRBJ2-5
CASSKLTSGISNEQFF	TGTGCCAGCAGCAAACTAACTAGCGGGATTTCGAATGAGCAGTTCTTC	16	TRBV5-4	.	TRBD2	TRBJ2-1
CASSYFRQGGEKLFF	TGTGCCAGCAGTTACTTTCGACAGGGAGGTGAAAAACTGTTTTTT	15	TRBV6-5	.	TRBD1	TRBJ1-4
CAGSGAGGYTF	TGTGCCGGATCAGGGGCTGGCGGCTACACCTTC	11	TRBV19	.	.	TRBJ1-2
CASGLDRLETQYF	TGTGCTAGTGGTTTGGACAGGTTAGAGACCCAGTACTTC	13	TRBV12-5	.	.	TRBJ2-5
CASSLPTGSREQYF	TGTGCCAGCAGTTTACCCACAGGAAGTCGCGAGCAGTACTTC	14	TRBV28	.	.	TRBJ2-7
CASSSDGISNQPQHF	TGTGCCAGCAGCTCCGACGGGATAAGCAATCAGCCCCAGCATTTT	15	TRBV9	.	.	TRBJ1-5
CASSQVSGLNNEQFF	TGTGCCAGCAGCCAAGTTTCGGGACTTAACAATGAGCAGTTCTTC	15	TRBV4-2	.	.	TRBJ2-1
CASRSTGAPQPQHF	TGTGCCAGCAGATCGACAGGGGCCCCCCAGCCCCAGCATTTT	14	TRBV28	.	TRBD1	TRBJ1-5
CAWRRNRDSTYGYTF	TGTGCCTGGAGGCGTAACAGGGATTCTACCTATGGCTACACCTTC	15	TRBV30	.	.	TRBJ1-2
CASSQVTSGYRTQYF	TGCGCCAGCAGCCAAGTTACTAGCGGGTACCGAACCCAGTACTTC	15	TRBV4-1	.	TRBD2	TRBJ2-5
CASSPNTEAFF	TGTGCCAGCAGCCCAAACACTGAAGCTTTCTTT	11	TRBV6-6	once	.	TRBJ1-1
CASSQEGADRNYGYTF	TGCGCCAGCAGCCAAGAGGGGGCGGACAGAAACTATGGCTACACCTTC	16	TRBV4-1	.	.	TRBJ1-2
CASSNVGGNTEAFF	TGTGCCAGTAGTAACGTGGGGGGAAACACTGAAGCTTTCTTT	14	TRBV19	once	.	TRBJ1-1
CASHDGGETQYF	TGTGCCAGCCACGACGGAGGAGAGACCCAGTACTTC	12	TRBV28	.	.	TRBJ2-5
CASSPGTSNEQYF	TGTGCCAGCAGCCCCGGGACATCTAACGAGCAGTACTTC	13	TRBV5-4	.	.	TRBJ2-7
CASSPPAGQGGAQYF	TGTGCCAGCTCACCCCCCGCTGGACAGGGTGGGGCCCAGTACTTC	15	TRBV18	.	TRBD1	TRBJ2-5
CASSLRDGVKNDSPLHF	TGTGCCAGCAGCTTGAGGGATGGGGTAAAAAACGATTCACCCCTCCACTTT	17	TRBV7-3	once	.	TRBJ1-6
CAWRAGVNYGYTF	TGTGCCTGGAGGGCAGGGGTTAACTATGGCTACACCTTC	13	TRBV30	.	.	TRBJ1-2
CSVEQGLNTEAFF	TGCAGCGTTGAACAGGGGCTCAACACTGAAGCTTTCTTT	13	TRBV29-1	.	.	TRBJ1-1
CASSLTLGGRPYEQYF	TGTGCCAGCAGCTTAACCTTGGGGGGGAGACCCTACGAGCAGTACTTC	16	TRBV7-3	once	TRBD2	TRBJ2-7
CASSGTGPHANTGELFF	TGTGCCAGCAGCGGGACAGGGCCACACGCGAACACCGGGGAGCTGTTTTTT	17	TRBV11-2	.	TRBD1	TRBJ2-2
CASSRQREKLFF	TGTGCCAGCAGTCGGCAGCGGGAAAAACTGTTTTTT	12	TRBV25-1	.	.	TRBJ1-4
CASSALDRARPYEQYF	TGTGCCAGCAGCGCTCTCGACAGGGCCCGACCCTACGAGCAGTACTTC	16	TRBV27	.	TRBD1	TRBJ2-7
CAIRRDTGELFF	TGTGCCATCAGGCGGGACACCGGGGAGCTGTTTTTT	12	TRBV10-3	.	.	TRBJ2-2
CASSLTNRGSSYNEQFF	TGCGCCAGCAGCTTGACAAACAGGGGGAGCTCCTACAATGAGCAGTTCTTC	17	TRBV5-1	.	TRBD1	TRBJ2-1
CASSYIRGGDTEAFF	TGTGCCAGCAGTTATATCCGGGGGGGAGACACTGAAGCTTTCTTT	15	TRBV11-2	once	.	TRBJ1-1